Shown below are 8 T cell receptor beta chains from a single sample sequenced in a study of T cells and Merkel cell carcinoma outcomes. The protocol was immunoSEQ multiplex PCR, while the TCRdb copy is restricted to in-frame clones and leaves out a portion. The sample consists of roughly 1,500 clones, 85% to 90% of them appearing once. The sequenced sample consisted of tumor tissue from Merkel cell carcinoma. The receptors here all came from a human donor with Merkel cell carcinoma.

V usage is TRBV7-9 and J usage is TRBJ2-1, with 9 positions matching TRBD1. In germline, CDR1 is SEHNR, CDR2 FQNEAQ (reference sequence). J lost 1 base, V lost 6 bases, and 1 base had no gene match. The CDR3 runs 14 residues. DNA of the CDR3: TGTGCCAGCAGGGGGACAGGGTCCTACAATGAGCAGTTCTTC. Translation: CASRGTGSYNEQFF.

For the CDR3, the DNA is TGTGCCAGCAGCCACGGACAGGGGGTCACCGGGGAGCTGTTTTTT. It codes for CASSHGQGVTGELFF. This chain links TRBV7-9 with TRBJ2-2; 10 bases are shared with TRBD1. V gave up 5 bases and J gave up 4 bases; unmatched junction bases: 4. The CDR3 sequence is 15 residues long. Germline loops: CDR1 SEHNR, CDR2 FQNEAQ (reference sequence).

The chain couples TRBV6-6 to TRBJ1-2; D is undetermined. V lost 2 bases to trimming and J lost 8 bases, with 9 bases between them. The CDR3 loop spans 12 amino acids. CDR1 MNHNY and CDR2 SVGAGI come from the germline V gene (reference sequence). The DNA of the CDR3 is TGTGCCAGCAGTTACGGCCGCTGGGGCTACACCTTC. Its translation: CASSYGRWGYTF.

This clone showed up just once. V gene TRBV27 combines with J gene TRBJ1-2; 7 bases line up with TRBD1. Germline V gene data show CDR1 as MNHEY and CDR2 as SMNVEV (reference sequence). V was clipped by 5 bases and J by 4 bases; unmatched bases: 7. CDR3 length: 14 residues. Here the CDR3 reads CASSTSGGVYGYTF. CDR3 DNA: TGTGCCAGCAGTACCTCAGGGGGGGTCTATGGCTACACCTTC.

This chain connects TRBV30 to TRBJ1-2; tentative D call: TRBD1 (6 bases). Deletions cut 3 bases from V and 4 bases from J, with 12 bases between. The CDR3 is made up of 13 amino acids. Germline CDR1 and CDR2: GTSNPN and SVGIG (reference sequence). In nucleotides, the CDR3 is TGTGCCTGGAGGTTTCAGGGGAGCTATGGCTACACCTTC. It encodes CAWRFQGSYGYTF.

The chain has TRBV6-6 and TRBJ2-7; D remains unclear. Germline-derived CDR1 and CDR2 are MNHNY and SVGAGI (reference sequence). V was cut by 6 bases and J by 3 bases, with 9 bases left in between. The CDR3 spans 12 residues. The CDR3 DNA follows: TGTGCCAGCAGAGCTCCTAGCTACGAGCAGTACTTC. Translation: CASRAPSYEQYF.

This chain joins TRBV27 and TRBJ1-1; 8 bases map to TRBD1. Germline V lookup: CDR1 MNHEY, CDR2 SMNVEV (reference sequence). V was clipped by 6 bases and J by 0 bases; unmatched bases: 9. This CDR3 is built from 16 residues. As DNA, the CDR3 is TGTGCCAGCAGCCGGTTACAGGGGGTCATGAACACTGAAGCTTTCTTT. Its translation: CASSRLQGVMNTEAFF.

This chain links TRBV7-6 with TRBJ2-3; D is unclear. The CDR3 is made up of 12 amino acids. Trimming removed 0 bases at V and 8 bases at J, with 6 bases between. The germline V gene encodes CDR1 SGHVS and CDR2 FNYEAQ. For the CDR3, the DNA is TGTGCCAGCAGCTTAGCCCTGGCTACGCAGTATTTT. This encodes CASSLALATQYF.